These T cell receptor beta chains were read from a single sample in a study of blood T cell repertoires in COVID-19. Clones were sequenced by immunoSEQ multiplex PCR, and TCRdb holds only the in-frame ones, with some missing. The sample includes some 210,000 clones, roughly 90% seen only once; the top ten take less than 7.5%. Sequencing was carried out using peripheral blood. Source of these receptors: a middle-aged woman who had recovered from COVID-19. Both conserved end residues are part of each CDR3. The D gene is left open where the match is weak. Size is omitted from some rows. Given values are once, few, many or a class for expanded clones.

j_call clone_size d_call v_call cdr3_length cdr3_aa cdr3_nt
TRBJ2-7 once TRBD2 TRBV28 14 CASSGLAGIYEQYF TGTGCCAGCAGTGGTCTAGCGGGGATCTACGAGCAGTACTTC
TRBJ2-7 - TRBD1 TRBV5-1 16 CASSPRGQGASYEQYF TGCGCCAGCAGCCCCAGGGGACAGGGGGCCTCCTACGAGCAGTACTTC
TRBJ2-7 - TRBD2 TRBV30 15 CAWSVGLAGGNEQYF TGTGCCTGGAGTGTGGGGCTAGCGGGAGGCAACGAGCAGTACTTC
TRBJ1-4 once TRBD1 TRBV4-3 17 CASSQDQAGGNGGKLFF TGCGCCAGCAGCCAAGATCAGGCAGGGGGCAATGGGGGAAAACTGTTTTTT
TRBJ2-7 - - TRBV19 15 CASRGHRDNSYEQYF TGTGCCAGTAGGGGGCACCGAGACAACTCCTACGAGCAGTACTTC
TRBJ1-6 - - TRBV3-1/TRBV3-2 14 CASSQGQVNSPLHF TGTGCCAGCAGCCAAGGACAGGTCAATTCACCCCTCCACTTT
TRBJ2-1 - TRBD1 TRBV28 15 CASSSTGMSYNEQFF TGTGCCAGCAGTTCGACAGGGATGTCCTACAATGAGCAGTTCTTC
TRBJ2-1 once TRBD2 TRBV27 16 CASSFPLAGGLNEQFF TGTGCCAGCAGTTTCCCCCTAGCGGGAGGACTCAATGAGCAGTTCTTC
TRBJ2-7 - - TRBV18 13 CASSPGQSYEQYF TGTGCCAGCTCACCTGGGCAGTCCTACGAGCAGTACTTC
TRBJ2-3 - - TRBV27 16 CASSLFSSPSTDTQYF TGTGCCAGCAGTTTATTCTCGAGCCCTAGCACAGATACGCAGTATTTT
TRBJ2-3 - TRBD2 TRBV19 15 CASSISGLDGDTQYF TGTGCCAGTAGTATTTCGGGACTAGATGGGGATACGCAGTATTTT
TRBJ2-5 - TRBD2 TRBV19 13 CASRGLAQETQYF TGTGCCAGTAGGGGACTAGCGCAAGAGACCCAGTACTTC
TRBJ2-1 - - TRBV27 14 CASSRRSSYNEQFF TGTGCCAGCAGTCGGAGAAGCTCCTACAATGAGCAGTTCTTC
TRBJ2-2 - - TRBV7-9 17 CASSLRTGRATTGELFF TGTGCCAGCAGCTTAAGGACGGGCAGGGCGACCACCGGGGAGCTGTTTTTT
TRBJ2-1 - - TRBV27 12 CASSPEQGRKFF TGTGCCAGCAGTCCAGAACAGGGGAGGAAGTTCTTC
TRBJ2-5 - TRBD2 TRBV7-2 16 CASSRGLAGIQETQYF TGTGCCAGCAGCCGGGGACTAGCGGGGATTCAAGAGACCCAGTACTTC
TRBJ2-7 - - TRBV6-5 12 CASRSQTYEQYF TGTGCCAGCAGATCCCAGACCTACGAGCAGTACTTC
TRBJ1-1 - - TRBV6-1 17 CASSEGVLPGVNTEAFF TGTGCCAGCAGTGAAGGGGTATTACCAGGGGTGAACACTGAAGCTTTCTTT
TRBJ1-3 few TRBD1 TRBV28 19 CASSPLGPGGSDSGNTIYF TGTGCCAGCAGTCCCCTAGGTCCAGGGGGATCCGACTCTGGAAACACCATATATTTT
TRBJ2-2 - - TRBV3-1/TRBV3-2 15 CASSQVFAGTGELFF TGTGCCAGCAGCCAAGTCTTCGCGGGAACCGGGGAGCTGTTTTTT
TRBJ1-4 - TRBD1 TRBV2 15 CASSETGGFNEKLFF TGTGCCAGCAGTGAGACAGGGGGTTTTAATGAAAAACTGTTTTTT
TRBJ1-4 - TRBD1 TRBV7-2 15 CASSSRQGSNEKLFF TGTGCCAGCAGCTCCCGACAGGGATCTAATGAAAAACTGTTTTTT
TRBJ2-7 few TRBD1 TRBV5-6 15 CASSVTGTGNYEQYF TGTGCCAGCAGCGTGACCGGGACAGGGAACTACGAGCAGTACTTC
TRBJ2-1 - TRBD2 TRBV5-1 17 CASSFETSGTRYNEQFF TGCGCCAGCAGCTTTGAGACTAGCGGGACCCGCTACAATGAGCAGTTCTTC
TRBJ2-3 - TRBD2 TRBV6-2/TRBV6-3 17 CASSPPRLAGGPDTQYF TGTGCCAGCAGTCCACCACGACTAGCGGGAGGGCCGGATACGCAGTATTTT
TRBJ2-1 - - TRBV11-1 14 CASSHRTRYNEQFF TGTGCCAGCAGCCACAGGACCCGCTACAATGAGCAGTTCTTC
TRBJ1-2 - - TRBV29-1 15 CSVEVEAGVVYGYTF TGCAGCGTTGAAGTTGAGGCAGGGGTAGTCTATGGCTACACCTTC
TRBJ2-5 - - TRBV2 18 CASSSDRTRYSYQETQYF TGTGCCAGCAGTTCCGACAGGACGAGGTACTCGTACCAAGAGACCCAGTACTTC
TRBJ1-4 - TRBD1 TRBV5-1 14 CASSFGQGNEKLFF TGCGCCAGCAGCTTCGGACAGGGTAATGAAAAACTGTTTTTT
TRBJ1-1 - - TRBV6-2/TRBV6-3 13 CASSPGGGLAAFF TGTGCCAGCAGTCCCGGTGGAGGGCTAGCGGCTTTCTTT
TRBJ1-3 - TRBD1 TRBV30 16 CAWTSGQVVTGNTIYF TGTGCCTGGACCTCCGGACAGGTTGTTACTGGAAACACCATATATTTT
TRBJ1-1 once - TRBV6-1 14 CASSEMDTNTEAFF TGTGCCAGCAGTGAGATGGACACAAACACTGAAGCTTTCTTT
TRBJ2-5 - TRBD1 TRBV6-5 12 CATTGAGETQYF TGTGCCACAACAGGGGCTGGGGAGACCCAGTACTTC
TRBJ2-5 once TRBD1 TRBV3-1/TRBV3-2 13 CASSPGTGTTQYF TGTGCCAGCAGCCCAGGGACAGGGACGACCCAGTACTTC
TRBJ1-2 - TRBD1 TRBV7-9 13 CASSFQGTGGYTF TGTGCCAGCAGCTTTCAGGGGACAGGGGGCTACACCTTC
TRBJ2-3 - TRBD2 TRBV5-8 16 CASSAGLAGGTDTQYF TGTGCCAGCAGCGCCGGACTAGCGGGAGGCACAGATACGCAGTATTTT
TRBJ1-2 few - TRBV9 11 CASSPRYGYTF TGTGCCAGCAGCCCGCGCTATGGCTACACCTTC
TRBJ2-2 - TRBD1 TRBV18 19 CASSPDRGRLIANTGELFF TGTGCCAGCTCACCGGACAGGGGGCGGTTGATCGCGAACACCGGGGAGCTGTTTTTT
TRBJ1-2 - - TRBV7-2 14 CASSFGGDNYGYTF TGTGCCAGCAGCTTTGGGGGGGATAACTATGGCTACACCTTC
TRBJ2-1 - TRBD2 TRBV18 18 CASSPTGGAELEDNEQFF TGTGCCAGCTCACCGACGGGGGGAGCGGAGTTGGAGGACAATGAGCAGTTCTTC
TRBJ1-4 - - TRBV5-8 15 CASSSVGVGGEKLFF TGTGCCAGCAGCTCTGTGGGAGTCGGTGGTGAAAAACTGTTTTTT
TRBJ1-4 - TRBD1 TRBV5-1 14 CASTNRGGREKLFF TGCGCCAGCACCAACAGGGGAGGTCGTGAAAAACTGTTTTTT
TRBJ2-5 - TRBD2 TRBV19 14 CASSIGGTRKTQYF TGTGCCAGTAGTATAGGGGGGACTAGGAAGACCCAGTACTTC
TRBJ1-1 once TRBD1 TRBV28 18 CASSVQGVGLQGDTEAFF TGTGCCAGCAGTGTACAGGGGGTGGGCCTACAAGGGGACACTGAAGCTTTCTTT
TRBJ2-1 - TRBD2 TRBV4-3 14 CASSQDHLAGEQFF TGCGCCAGCAGCCAAGATCACCTAGCGGGAGAGCAGTTCTTC
TRBJ1-1 - - TRBV29-1 12 CSVLVRGTEAFF TGCAGCGTCTTGGTGAGAGGCACTGAAGCTTTCTTT
TRBJ2-3 - - TRBV21-1 16 CASSKRDRWPTDTQYF TGTGCCAGCAGCAAAAGGGACAGGTGGCCCACAGATACGCAGTATTTT
TRBJ2-1 - - TRBV4-1 15 CASSQDGRAYNEQFF TGCGCCAGCAGCCAAGACGGGCGGGCTTACAATGAGCAGTTCTTC
TRBJ2-7 - TRBD1 TRBV12-3/TRBV12-4 13 CASSWDSSYEQYF TGTGCCAGCAGTTGGGACAGCTCCTACGAGCAGTACTTC
TRBJ2-7 - - TRBV12-3/TRBV12-4 12 CASRNRDYEQYF TGTGCCAGCAGAAACAGGGACTACGAGCAGTACTTC
TRBJ2-7 - TRBD2 TRBV2 13 CASSRGEFHEQYF TGTGCCAGCAGTCGGGGGGAGTTCCACGAGCAGTACTTC
TRBJ1-2 - TRBD1 TRBV15 14 CATSRGQGVSGYTF TGTGCCACCAGCAGAGGACAGGGGGTTAGTGGCTACACCTTC
TRBJ2-7 - TRBD1 TRBV29-1 13 CSVSQGVSYEQYF TGCAGCGTTAGCCAGGGGGTTTCCTACGAGCAGTACTTC
TRBJ1-3 few TRBD1 TRBV5-1 18 CASSLVPPTGAGGNTIYF TGCGCCAGCAGCTTGGTTCCCCCGACAGGGGCTGGTGGAAACACCATATATTTT
TRBJ2-1 - - TRBV24-1 16 CATSAAELGGYNEQFF TGTGCCACCAGTGCCGCCGAGTTGGGAGGATACAATGAGCAGTTCTTC